The next 20 T cell receptor beta chains were all read from a single sample in a study of cytomegalovirus exposure and HLA in healthy donors. Libraries were prepared by immunoSEQ multiplex PCR; TCRdb keeps only in-frame clonotypes and omits some of them. Among 200,000 to 250,000 clones, 87% were seen once, and the ten largest hold 1.5% to 2.5%. The specimen was PBMCs. The receptors here all came from a woman younger than 30 in good health and CMV-seropositive.

The rearrangement links TRBV27 to TRBJ2-7; D remains ambiguous. The germline CDR1 and CDR2 sequences are MNHEY and SMNVEV (reference sequence). CDR3 length: 14 residues. V was shortened by 0 bases and J by 3 bases, with 9 bases between the two germline ends. As DNA, the CDR3 is TGTGCCAGCAGTTTATCTGCTAGGTTCTACGAGCAGTACTTC. It is translated as CASSLSARFYEQYF.

This clone has more than one count but fewer than ten. The chain uses TRBV7-3 and TRBJ2-2, with unresolved D. The CDR3 covers 16 residues. V was trimmed by 1 base and J by 1 base, leaving 10 bases between them. Germline loops: CDR1 SGHTA, CDR2 FQGTGA. Here the CDR3 DNA reads TGTGCCAGCAGCTTAAATGCCAGGCGGAACACCGGGGAGCTGTTTTTT. Translated: CASSLNARRNTGELFF.

The chain combines TRBV7-9 with TRBJ1-1, with D possibly matching TRBD1 (6 bases). The CDR3 is 15 amino acids. Trimming pared 5 bases from V and 1 base from J, leaving 14 bases between. The V gene's germline CDR1 is SEHNR and CDR2 FQNEAQ (reference sequence). CDR3 sequence: CASSLNLQGNTEAFF. The CDR3 DNA reads TGTGCCAGCAGCCTAAACTTACAGGGGAACACTGAAGCTTTCTTT.

V and J are TRBV30 and TRBJ2-6; D might be TRBD1 (5 bases). The V and J ends lost 0 bases and 0 bases respectively, with 12 bases between them. The CDR3 is 17 residues long. Germline V gene data show CDR1 as GTSNPN and CDR2 as SVGIG (reference sequence). CDR3 DNA: TGTGCCTGGAGTGTCCTCCCCCAGGGCTCTGGGGCCAACGTCCTGACTTTC. Protein product: CAWSVLPQGSGANVLTF.

The chain has TRBV28 and TRBJ1-5, with 7 bases that match TRBD1. Germline V lookup: CDR1 MDHEN, CDR2 SYDVKM. The V and J ends lost 5 bases and 5 bases, in that order; junction bases with no gene match: 21. CDR3 length: 19 amino acids. CDR3 sequence (DNA): TGTGCCAGCAGTAAGGGGGCGCGGGGAATAGCTTACACCTATCAGCCCCAGCATTTT. This gives the protein CASSKGARGIAYTYQPQHF.

The chain carries TRBV19 and TRBJ1-2; D uncertain. V was pared by 4 bases and J by 4 bases, with 19 bases between. CDR3 size: 16 residues. Germline CDR1 LNHDA, CDR2 SQIVND (reference sequence). The CDR3 spells CASSNPTWAQPYGYTF. DNA for the CDR3: TGTGCCAGTAGTAACCCCACATGGGCGCAACCCTATGGCTACACCTTC.

The V gene is TRBV30, the J gene TRBJ1-1; D is perhaps TRBD1 (5 bases). There are 14 residues in the CDR3. Germline V gene data show CDR1 as GTSNPN and CDR2 as SVGIG (reference sequence). V lost 2 bases, J lost 3 bases, and 13 bases lay in between. The CDR3 DNA follows: TGTGCCTGGAGTCCTAGACAGAGCTACACTGAAGCTTTCTTT. It yields the protein CAWSPRQSYTEAFF.

The genes are TRBV10-2 and TRBJ2-1, with a possible D match to TRBD2 (6 bases). Germline V lookup: CDR1 WSHSY, CDR2 SAAADI. The CDR3 is made up of 14 amino acids. V was clipped by 7 bases and J by 8 bases, with 18 bases between them. CDR3 bases: TGCGCCAGCACCCCGGGACTGACTGTTGATGAGCAGTTCTTC. Protein: CASTPGLTVDEQFF.

The rearrangement uses TRBV27 and TRBJ2-4, with TRBD2 identical over 7 bases. The germline gives CDR1 MNHEY, CDR2 SMNVEV (reference sequence). The CDR3 spans 14 residues. V dropped 8 bases and J dropped 1; count of bases not matched to a gene: 5. The CDR3, as DNA: TGTGCCAGCGCCCTGGGGGGGGCCAAAAACATTCAGTACTTC. Translated, it gives CASALGGAKNIQYF.

This clone has just one count. The V call is TRBV25-1, the J call TRBJ2-5, with TRBD2 as a possible D gene (6 bases). Germline V lookup: CDR1 MGHDK, CDR2 SYGVNS. This CDR3 is 16 amino acids long. The germline V and J ends were trimmed by 0 bases and 0 bases, with 11 bases remaining between them. The CDR3 sequence is CASSEYQGGYQETQYF. Here the CDR3 DNA reads TGTGCCAGCAGTGAATATCAGGGAGGATACCAAGAGACCCAGTACTTC.

The chain carries TRBV5-1 and TRBJ2-3, with 9 bases lining up with TRBD2. Germline V lookup: CDR1 SGHRS, CDR2 YFSETQ. The junction had 3 bases not matched to a gene; V was cut back by 1 base and J by 3 bases. The CDR3 is 15 residues long. CDR3: CASSLRSGRTDTQYF. The DNA of the CDR3 is TGCGCCAGCAGCTTGCGAAGCGGGAGGACAGATACGCAGTATTTT.

This chain links TRBV9 with TRBJ2-1; 13 bases line up with TRBD2. CDR1 SGDLS and CDR2 YYNGEE come from the germline V gene. The length of the CDR3 is 15 residues. J gave up 9 bases and V 5 bases, and 8 bases lay outside the gene matches. CDR3 DNA: TGTGCCAGCAGACCACCGGGACTAGCGGGAACTGAGCAGTTCTTC. Translated, it gives CASRPPGLAGTEQFF. The full variable domain, completed using reference TRBV9 and TRBJ2-1, is DSGVTQTPKHLITATGQRVTLRCSPRSGDLSVYWYQQSLDQGLQFLIQYYNGEERAKGNILERFSAQQFPDLHSELNLSSLELGDSALYFCASRPPGLAGTEQFFGPGTRLTVL.

This chain links TRBV27 with TRBJ1-5; 8 bases agree with TRBD1. There are 14 residues in the CDR3. Germline-derived CDR1 and CDR2 are MNHEY and SMNVEV (reference sequence). J gave up 6 bases and V 3 bases, and 4 bases lay outside the gene matches. CDR3 nucleotides: TGTGCCAGCAGTTTCGGACAGGGTAGTCAGCCCCAGCATTTT. The encoded protein is CASSFGQGSQPQHF.

The chain joins TRBV19 to TRBJ2-5; possible D gene TRBD1, 6 bases. The CDR3 length is 17 residues. Germline V CDR1 and CDR2: LNHDA, SQIVND (reference sequence). The V gene lost 5 bases and the J gene lost 2 bases, with 21 bases spanning the gap. CDR3 protein: CASSPRNRATKQETQYF. CDR3 sequence (DNA): TGTGCCAGTAGTCCTCGAAACAGGGCGACTAAGCAAGAGACCCAGTACTTC.

The chain uses TRBV11-1 and TRBJ2-1; 12 nucleotides align to TRBD2. V gave up 4 bases and J gave up 7 bases; unmatched junction bases: 5. The CDR3 sequence is 15 residues long. Germline V gene sequence: CDR1 SGHAT, CDR2 FQDESV (reference sequence). CDR3 sequence (DNA): TGTGCCAGCAGCTCCGGGACTAGCGGGCCAAATGAGCAGTTCTTC. This sequence encodes CASSSGTSGPNEQFF.

J is TRBJ2-5 and V is TRBV27, with 9 nucleotides matching TRBD2. The junction had 6 bases not matched to a gene; V was cut back by 5 bases and J by 5 bases. Germline assignment: CDR1 MNHEY and CDR2 SMNVEV (reference sequence). The CDR3 loop spans 14 amino acids. CDR3 bases: TGTGCCAGCAGTCAGATAGCGGGAGAGGAGACCCAGTACTTC. Protein product: CASSQIAGEETQYF.

A single count supports this clone. V and J are TRBV4-1 and TRBJ2-7, with TRBD2 matching 8 bases. The ends lost 0 bases at V and 6 bases at J; junction bases unmatched: 19. The CDR3 is made up of 19 amino acids. Germline assignment: CDR1 MGHRA and CDR2 YSYEKL. This CDR3 reads CASSQDRWTDGRGVGEQYF. CDR3 in DNA: TGCGCCAGCAGCCAAGATAGGTGGACGGACGGGAGGGGGGTTGGCGAGCAGTACTTC.

The chain employs TRBV5-1 and TRBJ2-7; D uncertain. The CDR3 has 16 residues. Germline V lookup: CDR1 SGHRS, CDR2 YFSETQ. Deletions cut 7 bases from V and 3 bases from J, with 23 bases between. The CDR3 spells CASCPIGLPANYEQYF. CDR3 bases: TGCGCCAGCTGCCCCATTGGGCTTCCCGCAAACTACGAGCAGTACTTC.

This chain uses TRBV6-5 with TRBJ2-5; 9 bases align to TRBD1. Per the germline V gene, CDR1 is MNHEY and CDR2 is SVGAGI. Trimming cost V 6 bases and J 2 bases; bases outside gene matches: 4. This CDR3 comprises 14 residues. The DNA of the CDR3 is TGTGCCAGCAGGCGACAGGGGGTACAAGAGACCCAGTACTTC. Encoded protein: CASRRQGVQETQYF.

The chain links TRBV6-1 to TRBJ2-1, with a tentative D call TRBD1 (6 bases). The ends were cut back, 11 bases at V and 1 base at J, with 12 bases in the middle. The CDR3 length is 13 residues. The germline CDR1 and CDR2 sequences are MNHNS and SASEGT. The CDR3 DNA reads TGTGCCTCATCAGGGGTTTCCTACAATGAGCAGTTCTTC. Translation gives CASSGVSYNEQFF.